Listed here are 23 T cell receptor beta chains from one sample, sequenced in a study of beta chain features in type 1 diabetes. The authors reverse transcribed all of the isolated RNA, so sequencing captured expressed TCRB transcripts. The protocol was immunoSEQ multiplex PCR, while the TCRdb copy is restricted to in-frame clones and leaves out a portion. The sample holds nearly 250,000 clones, 12% to 15% seen once. Sample: naive CD4+ T cells from blood. Receptors were obtained from a woman aged 40 to 50 in good health.

This clone was observed a few times. The genes are TRBV7-2 and TRBJ2-3; TRBD2 matches 9 bases. This CDR3 spans 18 amino acids. CDR1 is SGHTA, CDR2 FQGNSA, per germline. J lost 4 bases, V lost 1 base, and 12 bases had no gene match. The CDR3 protein is CASSLVGWGGGAADTQYF. CDR3 sequence (DNA): TGTGCCAGCAGCTTAGTAGGGTGGGGCGGGGGGGCGGCAGATACGCAGTATTTT.

This rearrangement joins TRBV12-5 to TRBJ1-5; 10 bases map to TRBD1. This CDR3 spans 15 amino acids. The J segment lost 7 bases and the V segment lost 1 base, leaving 4 bases of the junction unmatched. Looked up from germline, CDR1 is LGHNT and CDR2 is FRNRAP. DNA of the CDR3: TGTGCTAGTGGTTTGGGGGACAGGGGTTACCAGCCCCAGCATTTT. Amino acid sequence: CASGLGDRGYQPQHF.

The rearrangement links TRBV19 to TRBJ2-1, with 12 bases fitting TRBD2. Looked up from germline, CDR1 is LNHDA and CDR2 is SQIVND (reference sequence). Trimming took 0 bases from V and 5 from J; bases not matched to a gene: 14. This CDR3 has 20 amino acids. The CDR3 DNA sequence: TGTGCCAGTAGTATAGATCTATTTGGGATTACTAGCGGGGGGAACAATGAGCAGTTCTTC. Its protein is CASSIDLFGITSGGNNEQFF.

This clone turned up a few times. V and J are TRBV19 and TRBJ2-1, with D perhaps TRBD2 (5 bases). In germline, CDR1 is LNHDA, CDR2 SQIVND (reference sequence). The CDR3 contains 19 residues. V lost 5 bases to trimming and J lost 0 bases, with 23 bases between them. CDR3 sequence: CASSVGVRGFLSSYNEQFF. CDR3 DNA: TGTGCCAGTAGTGTGGGAGTACGCGGGTTCCTAAGCTCCTACAATGAGCAGTTCTTC.

The chain couples TRBV5-1 to TRBJ2-5, with 8 bases that match TRBD1. The J call could be wrong; TRBJ2-7 is a better fit for the DNA end. The CDR3 is made up of 12 amino acids. Per the germline V gene, CDR1 is SGHRS and CDR2 is YFSETQ. DNA of the CDR3: TGCGCCAGCAGTCCGGACAGGGACGAGCAGTACTTC. Amino acids: CASSPDRDEQYF.

This clone was detected only a few times. This chain links TRBV9 with TRBJ2-7, with 9 nucleotides matching TRBD2. The V segment lost 0 bases and the J segment 2 bases; nucleotides outside the gene matches: 6. The CDR3 consists of 16 residues. From germline, CDR1 is SGDLS and CDR2 YYNGEE. The CDR3 DNA is TGTGCCAGCAGCGTAGGGTTTGAGCGGGGGGCCTACGAGCAGTACTTC. The encoded protein is CASSVGFERGAYEQYF.

This rearrangement joins TRBV5-6 to TRBJ2-3; 13 nucleotides agree with TRBD2. V was pared by 3 bases and J by 4 bases, with 2 bases of the junction left unmatched. The CDR3 totals 15 residues. Germline V gene sequence: CDR1 SGHDT, CDR2 YYEEEE. The DNA of the CDR3 is TGTGCCAGCAGCTACGGGACTAGCGGGGCAGATACGCAGTATTTT. It translates to CASSYGTSGADTQYF.

CDR3 nucleotide sequence: TGTGCCAGCAGTTACCCTGACAGGGGAGACGAGCAGTACTTC. Translating gives CASSYPDRGDEQYF. This chain connects TRBV6-6 to TRBJ2-7; 8 bases fit TRBD1. The trim removed 2 bases at V and 5 bases at J, leaving 5 bases unmatched. The CDR3 has 14 amino acids. Germline-derived CDR1 and CDR2 are MNHNY and SVGAGI (reference sequence).

The J gene is TRBJ2-5, the V gene TRBV6-5; D is perhaps TRBD1 (6 bases). The CDR3 loop spans 12 amino acids. In germline, CDR1 is MNHEY, CDR2 SVGAGI. The germline V and J ends were trimmed by 5 bases and 9 bases, with 13 bases remaining between them. CDR3 protein: CASSERQEAQYF. The CDR3 bases are TGTGCCAGCAGTGAGCGACAGGAGGCCCAGTACTTC.

This clone was seen more than once but under ten times. This chain joins TRBV2 and TRBJ1-4, with a possible D match to TRBD1 (6 bases). Germline lookup yields CDR1 SNHLY and CDR2 FYNNEI. The CDR3 is 14 amino acids. Trimming stripped 5 bases from V and 6 bases from J, with 13 bases between. The CDR3, as DNA: TGTGCCAGCAGTTTACAGGGATGGGATGAAAAACTGTTTTTT. Translating gives CASSLQGWDEKLFF. Variable domain in full (rest from reference TRBV2 and TRBJ1-4): EPEVTQTPSHQVTQMGQEVILRCVPISNHLYFYWYRQILGQKVEFLVSFYNNEISEKSEIFDDQFSVERPDGSNFTLKIRSTKLEDSAMYFCASSLQGWDEKLFFGSGTQLSVL.

The CDR3 DNA reads as TGTGCCAGCAGCCAAGTATTGCCGACTAGCGGAAACAATGAGCAGTTCTTC. Its translation is CASSQVLPTSGNNEQFF. This rearrangement joins TRBV4-2 to TRBJ2-1; 9 bases agree with TRBD2. This CDR3 spans 17 amino acids. The germline CDR1 and CDR2 sequences are LGHNA and YNFKEQ. V gave up 1 base and J gave up 5 bases; unmatched junction bases: 9.

The chain joins TRBV5-1 to TRBJ2-2; weak D call: TRBD1 (5 bases). This CDR3 has 13 residues. With 4 bases removed from V and 4 bases from J, the gap between germline ends came to 8 bases. CDR1 and CDR2 (germline): SGHRS, YFSETQ. The CDR3 region is CASSRTPTGELFF. The CDR3, as DNA: TGCGCCAGCAGCAGGACACCCACCGGGGAGCTGTTTTTT.

This clone turned up a few times. V gene TRBV13 combines with J gene TRBJ1-5, with 8 bases aligning to TRBD1. Germline lookup yields CDR1 PRHDT and CDR2 FYEKMQ (reference sequence). V shed 1 base, J shed 4 bases, and the junction held 6 bases outside the gene matches. The CDR3 runs 16 residues. CDR3 DNA: TGTGCCAGCAGCTTAGCTGCAGGGGGCGCGAATCAGCCCCAGCATTTT. This sequence encodes CASSLAAGGANQPQHF.

The J gene is TRBJ2-7, the V gene TRBV29-1; D is perhaps TRBD2 (5 bases). V dropped 1 base and J dropped 3 bases, with 10 bases sitting between them. Germline values: CDR1 SQVTM, CDR2 ANQGSEA. This CDR3 region has 13 residues. CDR3 residues: CSVEGPGNYEQYF. The CDR3 coding sequence is TGCAGCGTTGAAGGCCCGGGGAACTACGAGCAGTACTTC.

This clone came up a few times. The V and J genes are TRBV7-9 and TRBJ1-6; 8 bases map to TRBD1. The V gene's germline CDR1 is SEHNR and CDR2 FQNEAQ (reference sequence). CDR3 size: 17 residues. V dropped 5 bases and J dropped 8; count of bases not matched to a gene: 14. As DNA, the CDR3 is TGTGCCAGCAGCCAACCAACAGGGGGTGGTCGGGATTCACCCCTCCACTTT. Its protein product is CASSQPTGGGRDSPLHF.

This chain connects TRBV2 to TRBJ2-3, with 8 bases aligning to TRBD1. This CDR3 region has 15 residues. V lost 6 bases and J lost 3; bases outside the gene matches: 8. Germline CDR1 reads SNHLY; CDR2 reads FYNNEI. DNA for the CDR3: TGTGCCAGCAGCTATAGACAGGGGAGGACAGATACGCAGTATTTT. This gives the protein CASSYRQGRTDTQYF.

J is TRBJ1-2 and V is TRBV7-9, with a weak D call TRBD1 (5 bases). Per germline, CDR1 SEHNR and CDR2 FQNEAQ (reference sequence). Between the trimmed V and J ends, which lost 2 bases and 0 bases, there was a span of 13 bases. There are 16 residues in the CDR3. The CDR3 coding sequence is TGTGCCAGCAGCTTATCTAGGGGCCCCTCTAACTATGGCTACACCTTC. Residues: CASSLSRGPSNYGYTF.

V and J are TRBV15 and TRBJ1-5; TRBD1 aligns across 9 bases. The CDR3 spans 17 residues. After removal of 0 bases from V and 5 bases from J, the junction contained 8 bases not matched to a gene. From germline, CDR1 is LNHNV and CDR2 YYDKDF (reference sequence). DNA for the CDR3: TGTGCCACCAGCAGAGATCAAGGGACAGGGAAACATCAGCCCCAGCATTTT. Its protein is CATSRDQGTGKHQPQHF.

The sample holds a few counts of this clone. The genes are TRBV7-2 and TRBJ1-5; D gene uncertain. CDR1 is SGHTA, CDR2 FQGNSA, per germline. The CDR3 covers 14 residues. Trimming took 4 bases from V and 7 from J, leaving 14 bases between them. The CDR3 loop reads CASSSGLGRQPQHF. In nucleotides, the CDR3 is TGTGCCAGCAGCTCAGGCCTTGGTAGGCAGCCCCAGCATTTT.

The chain employs TRBV29-1 and TRBJ1-2, with D possibly being TRBD1 (6 bases). The length of the CDR3 is 12 residues. Between the trimmed V and J ends, which lost 4 bases and 4 bases, there was a span of 10 bases. Germline values: CDR1 SQVTM, CDR2 ANQGSEA. The CDR3 loop reads CSVVRGGYGYTF. CDR3 DNA sequence: TGCAGCGTTGTCAGGGGTGGCTATGGCTACACCTTC.

The chain has TRBV19 and TRBJ2-6, with 9 positions matching TRBD1. Looked up from germline, CDR1 is LNHDA and CDR2 is SQIVND (reference sequence). Germline trimming cut 4 bases from V and 2 bases from J; bases unmatched to any gene: 6. The CDR3 is 17 residues long. In DNA, the CDR3 is TGTGCCAGTAGTACTCACACAGGGGGCGCTGGGGCCAACGTCCTGACTTTC. Encoded protein: CASSTHTGGAGANVLTF.

This clone was counted between two and nine times. V gene TRBV27 combines with J gene TRBJ1-6; tentative D call: TRBD1 (6 bases). CDR1 MNHEY and CDR2 SMNVEV come from the germline V gene (reference sequence). V shed 5 bases and J shed 7 bases, with 12 bases lying between them. The CDR3 spans 14 residues. CDR3 region: CASSAQGWNSPLHF. CDR3 in DNA: TGTGCCAGCAGTGCACAGGGTTGGAATTCACCCCTCCACTTT.

The V gene is TRBV9, the J gene TRBJ2-7; the match to TRBD2 covers 11 bases. J gave up 0 bases and V 4 bases, and 6 bases lay outside the gene matches. This CDR3 has 16 amino acids. The germline gives CDR1 SGDLS, CDR2 YYNGEE. CDR3 region: CASSPGTSGNSYEQYF. CDR3 in DNA: TGTGCCAGCAGCCCCGGGACTAGCGGTAACTCCTACGAGCAGTACTTC.